The sequence of this T cell receptor beta chain was determined in a study of radiotherapy plus CTLA-4 blockade in lung cancer. Trimming stripped 8 bases from V and 1 base from J, with 11 bases between. The germline V gene encodes CDR1 MNHEY and CDR2 SVGAGI. This CDR3 is built from 13 residues. Clones were sequenced by immunoSEQ multiplex PCR, and TCRdb holds only the in-frame ones, with some missing. The data show approximately 38,000 clones, 80% to 90% seen once. The sequencing used peripheral blood, collected from a patient treated with radiotherapy plus ipilimumab. The chain recombines TRBV6-5 with TRBJ1-1; weak D call: TRBD1 (5 bases). The clonotype comes from a human donor with non-small cell lung cancer whose response to radiotherapy plus ipilimumab could not be evaluated. CDR3 sequence reads: CASFTQGNTEAFF. The CDR3 nucleotides read TGTGCCAGCTTCACCCAGGGGAACACTGAAGCTTTCTTT.